One sample yielded the 6 T cell receptor beta chains listed below, sequenced in a study of chemoradiotherapy in HPV16-positive cancers. Measured with immunoSEQ multiplex PCR; TCRdb has only the in-frame clones, and not every one. The table shows under 35,000 clones, with more than 70% occurring only once. Here the sequenced sample was blood, taken from a patient who underwent chemoradiotherapy. The receptors were gathered from a human donor with HPV-associated anogenital cancer.

This clone came up once. The chain has TRBV28 and TRBJ2-1; 7 bases match TRBD1. Germline V gene data show CDR1 as MDHEN and CDR2 as SYDVKM. The CDR3 is 16 residues long. The V and J ends lost 8 bases and 6 bases, in that order; junction bases with no gene match: 16. The CDR3 DNA sequence: TGTGCCAGCGAACAAAGGGGGCTAGCCTATCCCAATGAGCAGTTCTTC. This codes for CASEQRGLAYPNEQFF.

The CDR3 coding sequence is TGTGCCTGGAGGGGGAAAGGGTTCGGCTACACCTTC. Translated, it gives CAWRGKGFGYTF. The rearrangement joins TRBV30 to TRBJ1-2; no clear D gene. V lost 3 bases to trimming and J lost 8 bases, with 13 bases between them. The germline gives CDR1 GTSNPN, CDR2 SVGIG (reference sequence). This CDR3 is 12 amino acids long.

The chain has TRBV28 and TRBJ2-1, with 7 nucleotides matching TRBD2. From germline, CDR1 is MDHEN and CDR2 SYDVKM. Losses at the gene ends were 4 bases for V and 6 bases for J; bases not matched to a gene: 6. This CDR3 region has 14 residues. The CDR3 DNA is TGTGCCAGCAGTTGGGGCGGGAGTTTCAATGAGCAGTTCTTC. This translates into CASSWGGSFNEQFF.

The table lists this clone with a few counts. An end of the junction differs from the germline gene, which may be a read error. The V gene is TRBV7-7, the J gene TRBJ2-3; no clear D. CDR3 length: 13 residues. Germline CDR1 reads SSHAT; CDR2 reads FNYEAQ (reference sequence). CDR3 bases: TGTGCTAGCAGCTTAGTTCTGTCAGATACGCAGTATTTT. Translation: CASSLVLSDTQYF.

The chain employs TRBV19 and TRBJ1-4; D is undetermined. V gave up 7 bases and J gave up 5 bases, with 17 bases separating them. Germline V gene data show CDR1 as LNHDA and CDR2 as SQIVND (reference sequence). The CDR3 contains 15 residues. CDR3 DNA sequence: TGTGCCAGTACCGAGGCGGACTCCCAGAATGAAAAACTGTTTTTT. As protein: CASTEADSQNEKLFF. The full variable domain, completed using reference TRBV19 and TRBJ1-4, is DGGITQSPKYLFRKEGQNVTLSCEQNLNHDAMYWYRQDPGQGLRLIYYSQIVNDFQKGDIAEGYSVSREKKESFPLTVTSAQKNPTAFYLCASTEADSQNEKLFFGSGTQLSVL.

The V and J genes are TRBV27 and TRBJ2-1; 10 bases fit TRBD1. CDR3 length: 17 amino acids. Germline CDR1 is MNHEY and CDR2 is SMNVEV (reference sequence). Trimming cost V 5 bases and J 6 bases; bases outside gene matches: 13. The CDR3 protein is CASSAATGGAYSNEQFF. CDR3 nucleotides: TGTGCCAGCAGTGCCGCGACAGGGGGCGCCTACAGCAATGAGCAGTTCTTC.